The 14 T cell receptor beta chains listed next were all sequenced from one sample in a study of blood T cell repertoires in COVID-19. Sequencing used immunoSEQ multiplex PCR; TCRdb keeps in-frame clones, though not all of them. This table holds about 92,000 clones, about 89% found once. The specimen sequenced was peripheral blood. The source is a human donor with active COVID-19. The donor label of this sample is uncertain.

The rearrangement joins TRBV5-4 to TRBJ2-6, with D unresolved. Germline V lookup: CDR1 SGHNT, CDR2 YYREEE (reference sequence). The CDR3 runs to 17 residues. Trimming took 3 bases from V and 0 from J, leaving 13 bases between them. The CDR3 reads CASSYVGFPSGANVLTF. DNA of the CDR3: TGTGCCAGCAGCTATGTCGGTTTCCCCTCTGGGGCCAACGTCCTGACTTTC.

The chain links TRBV3-1 (or the pseudogene TRBV3-2) to TRBJ1-5; D may be TRBD1 (6 bases). The germline gives CDR1 LGHDT, CDR2 YNNKEL (reference sequence). Trimming took 6 bases from V and 4 from J, leaving 13 bases between them. This CDR3 has 14 residues. CDR3 protein: CASRKEQGNQPQHF. CDR3 DNA sequence: TGTGCCAGCAGAAAAGAACAGGGTAATCAGCCCCAGCATTTT.

V gene TRBV5-1 combines with J gene TRBJ1-1, with 12 positions matching TRBD1. This CDR3 comprises 16 residues. Per the germline V gene, CDR1 is SGHRS and CDR2 is YFSETQ. Losses at the gene ends were 4 bases for V and 5 bases for J; bases not matched to a gene: 9. The chain's CDR3 is CASSAGTGGKGTEAFF. The CDR3 coding sequence is TGCGCCAGCAGCGCCGGGACAGGGGGCAAGGGAACTGAAGCTTTCTTT. The full variable domain, its missing parts supplied by reference TRBV5-1 and TRBJ1-1, is KAGVTQTPRYLIKTRGQQVTLSCSPISGHRSVSWYQQTPGQGLQFLFEYFSETQRNKGNFPGRFSGRQFSNSRSEMNVSTLELGDSALYLCASSAGTGGKGTEAFFGQGTRLTVV.

Comments on this clone: An end of the junction differs from the germline gene, which may be a read error. The chain uses TRBV7-2 and TRBJ1-2, with D maybe TRBD1 (5 bases). The CDR3 runs 17 residues. Per germline, CDR1 SGHTA and CDR2 FQGNSA. The CDR3 nucleotides are TGTGCCAGCAGTTTAGGGGCCACCGCGATTTCTAACTATGGCTACACCTTC. It is translated as CASSLGATAISNYGYTF.

J is TRBJ1-5 and V is TRBV19; D possibly corresponds to TRBD1 (6 bases). Trimming left V 6 bases short and J 2 bases short, with 11 bases between. CDR1 and CDR2 (germline): LNHDA, SQIVND (reference sequence). CDR3 size: 14 residues. This CDR3 is CASRTYRGNQPQHF. The CDR3, as DNA: TGTGCCAGTAGAACATACAGGGGCAATCAGCCCCAGCATTTT.

V gene TRBV5-1 combines with J gene TRBJ2-4; 9 nucleotides agree with TRBD1. J gave up 11 bases and V 2 bases, and 8 bases lay outside the gene matches. The germline gives CDR1 SGHRS, CDR2 YFSETQ. This CDR3 region has 14 residues. The CDR3 loop reads CASSFGQGPGVQYF. The CDR3 bases are TGCGCCAGCAGCTTCGGACAGGGGCCGGGGGTTCAGTACTTC. Full variable domain (missing parts from reference TRBV5-1 and TRBJ2-4): KAGVTQTPRYLIKTRGQQVTLSCSPISGHRSVSWYQQTPGQGLQFLFEYFSETQRNKGNFPGRFSGRQFSNSRSEMNVSTLELGDSALYLCASSFGQGPGVQYFGAGTRLSVL.

The chain joins TRBV12-3 or TRBV12-4 to TRBJ1-1; D may be TRBD1 (6 bases). Trimming left V 8 bases short and J 8 bases short, with 15 bases between. The CDR3 is 12 amino acids. This CDR3 reads CASSRTDLEAFF. CDR3 nucleotide sequence: TGTGCCAGCTCCCGGACAGACCTCGAAGCTTTCTTT.

This sequence joins TRBV19 and TRBJ1-1; tentatively, D is TRBD1 (6 bases). V was pared by 7 bases and J by 6 bases, with 18 bases between. There are 14 residues in the CDR3. Germline-derived CDR1 and CDR2 are LNHDA and SQIVND (reference sequence). The CDR3 DNA follows: TGTGCCAGTAAGATCCACCACAGGGTGCCTGAAGCTTTCTTT. Translating gives CASKIHHRVPEAFF.

The table lists this clone with a few counts. V is TRBV7-9 and J is TRBJ1-4; D perhaps matches TRBD1 (5 bases). The ends were cut back, 3 bases at V and 0 bases at J, with 8 bases in the middle. This CDR3 comprises 15 residues. The V gene's germline CDR1 is SEHNR and CDR2 FQNEAQ (reference sequence). As DNA, the CDR3 is TGTGCCAGCAGCTTTCGGACACCAACTAATGAAAAACTGTTTTTT. It is translated as CASSFRTPTNEKLFF.

The V gene is TRBV12-3 or TRBV12-4, the J gene TRBJ1-2; TRBD1 might be the D (6 bases). This CDR3 has 12 amino acids. The V end lost 7 bases, the J end lost 8 bases, and 14 bases lay between the germline ends. This CDR3 reads CASTRGAQGYTF. The CDR3 DNA follows: TGTGCCAGCACCCGGGGGGCGCAAGGCTACACCTTC.

The chain is built from TRBV3-1 (or the pseudogene TRBV3-2) and TRBJ2-5; no clear D. The CDR3 spans 12 residues. CDR1 and CDR2 (germline): LGHDT, YNNKEL (reference sequence). V lost 1 base, J lost 5 bases, and 5 bases lay in between. The CDR3 spells CASSQVLETQYF. As DNA, the CDR3 is TGTGCCAGCAGCCAAGTCCTCGAGACCCAGTACTTC.

This chain links TRBV28 with TRBJ1-5; 8 nucleotides align to TRBD1. Germline V lookup: CDR1 MDHEN, CDR2 SYDVKM. J gave up 8 bases and V 4 bases, and 7 bases lay outside the gene matches. The CDR3 has 14 amino acids. Written as DNA, the CDR3 is TGTGCCAGCAGTTCAGGGGGCGAGATAAAGCCCCAGCATTTT. Translation gives CASSSGGEIKPQHF.

This chain uses TRBV6-5 with TRBJ2-1, with 7 bases lining up with TRBD2. V shed 0 bases and J 6 bases; nucleotides not matched to a gene: 5. The V gene's germline CDR1 is MNHEY and CDR2 SVGAGI. CDR3 length equals 15 residues. CDR3 protein: CASSYSIGGFNEQFF. The CDR3 region has the DNA TGTGCCAGCAGTTACTCGATCGGGGGGTTCAATGAGCAGTTCTTC.

This clone was seen just once. The chain couples TRBV5-1 to TRBJ1-1; 8 bases line up with TRBD1. Germline V gene sequence: CDR1 SGHRS, CDR2 YFSETQ. Losses at the gene ends were 4 bases for V and 4 bases for J; bases not matched to a gene: 3. The CDR3 sequence is 13 residues long. The CDR3 DNA reads TGCGCCAGCAGCCCCGGACAGGGCACTGAAGCTTTCTTT. Its translation: CASSPGQGTEAFF.